Below, one TCR beta chain is given with its context. Cohort 3 donors counted as recovered after two negative PCRs, clearance, or resolved symptoms. Clones were sequenced by immunoSEQ multiplex PCR, and TCRdb holds only the in-frame ones, with some missing. The top ten clones hold around 9% of a sample with fewer than 400,000 clones, approximately 90% of them seen once. This record comes from a study of blood T cell repertoires in COVID-19. For the study at large: From the United States, Italy and Spain came samples of acute and convalescent COVID-19. PBMCs, B-cell-depleted T cells, or T cells were the source of the cDNA or gDNA that made up the material.

The sequence derives from a woman aged 18-29 years who had recovered from COVID-19. The sample comprised PBMCs or T cells enriched from blood (not recorded which).

CDR3 DNA: TGCGCCAGCAGCCAAGTCGGGGGGGCGAGCAATCAGCCCCAGCATTTT. It yields the protein CASSQVGGASNQPQHF. The gene calls are TRBV4-1 and TRBJ1-5, with D maybe TRBD1 (6 bases). The CDR3 is made up of 16 amino acids. CDR1 is MGHRA, CDR2 YSYEKL, per germline. The germline V and J ends were trimmed by 1 base and 1 base, with 11 bases remaining between them.